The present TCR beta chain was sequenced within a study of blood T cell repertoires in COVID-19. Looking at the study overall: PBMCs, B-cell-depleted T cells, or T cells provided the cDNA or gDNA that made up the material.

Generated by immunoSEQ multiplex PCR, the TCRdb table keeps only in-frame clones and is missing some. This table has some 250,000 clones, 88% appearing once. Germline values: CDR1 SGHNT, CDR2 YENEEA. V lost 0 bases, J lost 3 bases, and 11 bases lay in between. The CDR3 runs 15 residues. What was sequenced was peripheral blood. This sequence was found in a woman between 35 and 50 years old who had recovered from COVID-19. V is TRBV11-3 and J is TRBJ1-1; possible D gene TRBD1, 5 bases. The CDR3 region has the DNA TGTGCCAGCAGCTTAGAGTCGTCAGGGCACACTGAAGCTTTCTTT. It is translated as CASSLESSGHTEAFF.